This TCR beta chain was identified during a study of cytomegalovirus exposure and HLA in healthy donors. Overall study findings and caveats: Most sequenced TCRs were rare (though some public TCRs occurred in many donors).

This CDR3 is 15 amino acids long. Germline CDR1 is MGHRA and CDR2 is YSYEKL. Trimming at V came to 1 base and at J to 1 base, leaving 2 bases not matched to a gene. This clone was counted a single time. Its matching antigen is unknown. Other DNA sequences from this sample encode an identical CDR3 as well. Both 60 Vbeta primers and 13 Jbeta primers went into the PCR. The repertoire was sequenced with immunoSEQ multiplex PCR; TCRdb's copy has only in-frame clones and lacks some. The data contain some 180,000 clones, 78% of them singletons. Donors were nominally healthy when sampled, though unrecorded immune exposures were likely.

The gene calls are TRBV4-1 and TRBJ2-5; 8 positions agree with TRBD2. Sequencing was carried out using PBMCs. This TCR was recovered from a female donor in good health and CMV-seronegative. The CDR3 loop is CASSQGSGVQETQYF. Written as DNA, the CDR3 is TGCGCCAGCAGCCAAGGTAGCGGGGTCCAAGAGACCCAGTACTTC.